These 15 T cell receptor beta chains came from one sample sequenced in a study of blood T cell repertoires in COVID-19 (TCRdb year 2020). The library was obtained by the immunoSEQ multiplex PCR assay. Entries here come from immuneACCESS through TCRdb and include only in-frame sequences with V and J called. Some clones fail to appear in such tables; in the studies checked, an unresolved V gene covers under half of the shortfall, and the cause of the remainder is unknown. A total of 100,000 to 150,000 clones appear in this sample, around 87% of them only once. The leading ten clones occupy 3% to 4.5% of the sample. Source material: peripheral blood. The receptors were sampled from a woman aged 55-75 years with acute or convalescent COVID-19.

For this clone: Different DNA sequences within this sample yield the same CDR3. The CDR3 protein is CASSSPGGEQYV. The CDR3 DNA reads TGTGCCAGCAGTTCCCCAGGGGGCGAGCAGTACGTC. The V gene is TRBV6-5, the J gene TRBJ2-7, with TRBD1 identical over 7 bases. There are 12 residues in the CDR3. The V gene's germline CDR1 is MNHEY and CDR2 SVGAGI. V shed 4 bases and J 6 bases; nucleotides not matched to a gene: 3.

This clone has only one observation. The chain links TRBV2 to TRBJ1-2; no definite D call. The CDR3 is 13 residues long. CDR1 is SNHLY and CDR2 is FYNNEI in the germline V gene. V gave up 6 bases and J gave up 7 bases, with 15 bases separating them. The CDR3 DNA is TGTGCCAGCAGCCTTCGGGGTATCACTGGCTACACCTTC. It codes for CASSLRGITGYTF.

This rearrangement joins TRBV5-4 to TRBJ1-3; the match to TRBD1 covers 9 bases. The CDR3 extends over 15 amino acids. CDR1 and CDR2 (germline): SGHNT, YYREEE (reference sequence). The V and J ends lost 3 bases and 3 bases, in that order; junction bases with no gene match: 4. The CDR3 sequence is CASSSGQGHGNTIYF. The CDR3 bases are TGTGCCAGCAGCTCCGGACAGGGGCATGGAAACACCATATATTTT.

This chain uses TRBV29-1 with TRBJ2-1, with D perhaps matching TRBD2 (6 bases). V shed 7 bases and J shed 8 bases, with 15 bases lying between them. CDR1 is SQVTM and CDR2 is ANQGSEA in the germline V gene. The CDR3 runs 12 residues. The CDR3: CSAYRDSYEQFF. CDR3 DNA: TGCAGCGCTTACCGGGACTCCTATGAGCAGTTCTTC.

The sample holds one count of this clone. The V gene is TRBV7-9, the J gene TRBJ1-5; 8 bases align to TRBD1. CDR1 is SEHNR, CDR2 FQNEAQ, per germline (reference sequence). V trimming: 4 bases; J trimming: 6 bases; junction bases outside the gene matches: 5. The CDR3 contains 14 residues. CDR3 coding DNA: TGTGCCAGCAGCTCGACAGGGGAGGGTCAGCCCCAGCATTTT. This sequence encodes CASSSTGEGQPQHF.

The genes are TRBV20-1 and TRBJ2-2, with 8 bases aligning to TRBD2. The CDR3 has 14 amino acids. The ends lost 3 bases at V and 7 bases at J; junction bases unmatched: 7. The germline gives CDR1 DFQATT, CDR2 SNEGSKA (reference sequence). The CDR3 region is CSASHSGIVGELFF. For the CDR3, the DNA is TGCAGTGCTAGTCATAGCGGGATCGTCGGGGAGCTGTTTTTT.

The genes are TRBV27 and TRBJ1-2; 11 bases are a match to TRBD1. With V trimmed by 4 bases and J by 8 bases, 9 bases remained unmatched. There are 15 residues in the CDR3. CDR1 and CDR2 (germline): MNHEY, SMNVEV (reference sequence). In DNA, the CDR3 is TGTGCCAGCAGTTCCCTGGGACAGGGGGTGGGAGGCTACACCTTC. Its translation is CASSSLGQGVGGYTF.

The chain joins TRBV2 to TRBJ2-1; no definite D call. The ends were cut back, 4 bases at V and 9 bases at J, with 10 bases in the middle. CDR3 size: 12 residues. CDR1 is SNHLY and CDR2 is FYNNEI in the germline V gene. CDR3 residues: CASSVRSSEQFF. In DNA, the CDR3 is TGTGCCAGCAGTGTAAGGAGCAGTGAGCAGTTCTTC.

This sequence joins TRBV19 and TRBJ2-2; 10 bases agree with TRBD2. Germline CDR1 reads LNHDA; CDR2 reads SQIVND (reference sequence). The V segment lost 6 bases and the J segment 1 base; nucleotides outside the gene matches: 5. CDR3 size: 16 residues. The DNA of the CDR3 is TGTGCCAGTAGATTCCTAGCGGGAGTGAACACCGGGGAGCTGTTTTTT. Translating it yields CASRFLAGVNTGELFF. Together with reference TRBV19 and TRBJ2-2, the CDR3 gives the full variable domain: DGGITQSPKYLFRKEGQNVTLSCEQNLNHDAMYWYRQDPGQGLRLIYYSQIVNDFQKGDIAEGYSVSREKKESFPLTVTSAQKNPTAFYLCASRFLAGVNTGELFFGEGSRLTVL.

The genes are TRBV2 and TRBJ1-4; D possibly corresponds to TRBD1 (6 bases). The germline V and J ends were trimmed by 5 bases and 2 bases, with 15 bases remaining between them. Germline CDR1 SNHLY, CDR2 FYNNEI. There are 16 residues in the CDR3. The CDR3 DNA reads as TGTGCCAGCAGTTACAGGGAGATTGAGACTAATGAAAAACTGTTTTTT. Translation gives CASSYREIETNEKLFF.

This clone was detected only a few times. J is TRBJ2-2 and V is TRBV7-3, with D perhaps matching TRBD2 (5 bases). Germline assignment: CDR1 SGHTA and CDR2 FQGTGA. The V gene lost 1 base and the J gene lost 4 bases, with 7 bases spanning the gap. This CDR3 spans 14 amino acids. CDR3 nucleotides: TGTGCCAGCAGCTTAAACCGGGGCACCGGGGAGCTGTTTTTT. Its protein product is CASSLNRGTGELFF.

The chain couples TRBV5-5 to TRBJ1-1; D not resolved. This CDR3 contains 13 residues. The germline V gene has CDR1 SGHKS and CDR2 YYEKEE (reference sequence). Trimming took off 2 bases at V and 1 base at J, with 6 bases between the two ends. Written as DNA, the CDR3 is TGTGCCAGCAGCTTTGGAGAGAACACTGAAGCTTTCTTT. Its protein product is CASSFGENTEAFF.

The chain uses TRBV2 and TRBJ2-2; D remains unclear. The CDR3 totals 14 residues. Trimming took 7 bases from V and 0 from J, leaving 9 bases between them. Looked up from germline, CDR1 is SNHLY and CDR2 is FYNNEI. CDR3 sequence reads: CASTSTPNTGELFF. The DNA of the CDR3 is TGTGCCAGCACTTCGACACCGAACACCGGGGAGCTGTTTTTT.

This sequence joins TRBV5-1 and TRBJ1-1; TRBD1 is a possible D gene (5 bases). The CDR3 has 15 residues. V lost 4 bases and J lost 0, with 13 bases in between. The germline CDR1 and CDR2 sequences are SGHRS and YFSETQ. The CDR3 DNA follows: TGCGCCAGCAGCGCGGGACCTGTCCTGAACACTGAAGCTTTCTTT. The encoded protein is CASSAGPVLNTEAFF.

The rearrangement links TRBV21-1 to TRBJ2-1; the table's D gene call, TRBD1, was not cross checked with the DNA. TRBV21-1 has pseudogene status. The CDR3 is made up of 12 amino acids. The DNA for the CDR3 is TGTGCCTCCCGTACCCAGTTCCATGAGCAGTTCTTC. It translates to CASRTQFHEQFF.